This entry features one T cell receptor (beta chain) sequence. Seattle patients were enrolled during active infection and followed longitudinally. This sample stems from a study of blood T cell repertoires in COVID-19. Whole-study context: T cells, B-cell-depleted T cells, or PBMCs provided the cDNA or gDNA that served as material.

The germline V gene encodes CDR1 MNHEY and CDR2 SVGEGT. The CDR3 has 13 amino acids. Deletions cut 5 bases from V and 7 bases from J, with 12 bases between. Authors' analysis steps: It was from reference gene primer amplification that nucleated cell counts were estimated. Some clones are missing from TCRdb's copy, which holds only in-frame ones; the method was immunoSEQ multiplex PCR. The V and J calls and clone size come from that table; D and trimming were worked out from the DNA. The table lists about 160,000 clones, approximately 90% of them singletons. Material: peripheral blood. This chain joins TRBV6-2 or TRBV6-3 and TRBJ1-5, with D perhaps TRBD1 (5 bases). This clonotype was sampled from a young man with COVID-19, enrolled during active disease. As DNA, the CDR3 is TGTGCCAGCAGTGCCCGGGGGTGGCAGCCCCAGCATTTT. This translates into CASSARGWQPQHF.